These 25 T cell receptor beta chains share one sample of origin, sequenced in a study of technical replicates of blood from a handful of donors listed by TCRdb under 2017. Library preparation employed the immunoSEQ multiplex PCR assay. In its TCRdb copy, this immuneACCESS table keeps in-frame sequences only and misses some clones. Where compared with another copy, unresolved V genes explain less than half of these, and the others have no known cause. This sample is represented by 68,000 or so clones; about 97% of them were singletons. The top ten clones comprise 0.25% to 0.3% of the sample. Input material: T cells isolated from PBMCs. Source of these receptors: a human donor in good health.

The V and J genes are TRBV6-1 and TRBJ1-2; tentatively, D is TRBD1 (6 bases). Germline lookup yields CDR1 MNHNS and CDR2 SASEGT. V lost 3 bases and J 8 bases, leaving 13 bases between the germline ends. The CDR3 is 13 amino acids. CDR3: CASSDGQPRGYTF. DNA of the CDR3: TGTGCCAGCAGTGACGGACAGCCCCGGGGCTACACCTTC.

This clone has only a few counts. V is TRBV5-8 and J is TRBJ1-1; weak D call: TRBD1 (6 bases). Trimming removed 4 bases at V and 5 bases at J, with 12 bases between. This CDR3 spans 13 amino acids. Germline values: CDR1 SGHTS, CDR2 YDEGEE. Here the CDR3 DNA reads TGTGCCAGCAGCGAGTACAGGGATACTGAAGCTTTCTTT. Residues: CASSEYRDTEAFF.

The rearrangement uses TRBV29-1 and TRBJ1-1; D unclear. CDR3 length equals 13 residues. Between the trimmed V and J ends, which lost 0 bases and 10 bases, there was a span of 15 bases. The germline V gene has CDR1 SQVTM and CDR2 ANQGSEA. The CDR3 region is CSVEDLWRQGAFF. In DNA form, the CDR3 reads TGCAGCGTTGAAGATCTTTGGCGGCAAGGAGCTTTCTTT.

The rearrangement joins TRBV27 to TRBJ1-5; 9 nucleotides agree with TRBD1. The V segment lost 6 bases and the J segment 6 bases; nucleotides outside the gene matches: 6. CDR1 and CDR2 from the germline V gene are MNHEY and SMNVEV (reference sequence). The CDR3 loop spans 14 amino acids. CDR3 loop: CASREGTGSQPQHF. The CDR3 DNA follows: TGTGCCAGCAGGGAGGGGACAGGGAGTCAGCCCCAGCATTTT.

V and J are TRBV10-3 and TRBJ1-3, with 8 bases fitting TRBD1. The CDR3 runs to 14 residues. Germline V lookup: CDR1 ENHRY, CDR2 SYGVKD. V trimming: 6 bases; J trimming: 2 bases; junction bases outside the gene matches: 3. CDR3 DNA sequence: TGTGCCATCAGGCAGGGGGCTACTGGAAACACCATATATTTT. As protein: CAIRQGATGNTIYF.

V is TRBV15 and J is TRBJ1-1; a possible D gene is TRBD1 (6 bases). The CDR3 spans 13 residues. Trimming left V 2 bases short and J 12 bases short, with 16 bases between. Germline V gives CDR1 LNHNV, CDR2 YYDKDF (reference sequence). CDR3: CATSRSQQGGPFF. CDR3 DNA sequence: TGTGCCACCAGCAGATCTCAACAGGGAGGGCCTTTCTTT.

This chain uses TRBV4-1 with TRBJ1-3; TRBD1 is a possible D gene (5 bases). The CDR3 extends over 16 amino acids. CDR1 and CDR2 from the germline V gene are MGHRA and YSYEKL. V lost 0 bases and J lost 8, with 17 bases in between. CDR3 nucleotides: TGCGCCAGCAGCCAAGATAGCGGGGGGAGAAGGTACACCATATATTTT. It specifies CASSQDSGGRRYTIYF.

The chain has TRBV28 and TRBJ2-7; D remains unclear. CDR3 length: 15 residues. The ends were cut back, 3 bases at V and 3 bases at J, with 15 bases in the middle. The germline V gene has CDR1 MDHEN and CDR2 SYDVKM. The CDR3 DNA follows: TGTGCCAGCAGTTTGCCGGCTACTAAGTACTACGAGCAGTACTTC. This translates into CASSLPATKYYEQYF. Based on the CDR3 plus reference TRBV28 and TRBJ2-7, the full variable domain is DVKVTQSSRYLVKRTGEKVFLECVQDMDHENMFWYRQDPGLGLRLIYFSYDVKMKEKGDIPEGYSVSREKKERFSLILESASTNQTSMYLCASSLPATKYYEQYFGPGTRLTVT.

The chain is built from TRBV15 and TRBJ2-3, with 7 positions matching TRBD2. Losses at the gene ends were 4 bases for V and 3 bases for J; bases not matched to a gene: 10. The CDR3 sequence is 16 residues long. Germline lookup yields CDR1 LNHNV and CDR2 YYDKDF (reference sequence). Written as DNA, the CDR3 is TGTGCCACCAGCACCCAGTGGCGGGAGAATACAGATACGCAGTATTTT. Translating it yields CATSTQWRENTDTQYF.

The chain is built from TRBV6-1 and TRBJ1-1, with 10 bases lining up with TRBD1. The CDR3 runs 14 residues. Germline V gene data show CDR1 as MNHNS and CDR2 as SASEGT. Germline trimming cut 10 bases from V and 3 bases from J; bases unmatched to any gene: 8. In DNA form, the CDR3 reads TGTGCCATTAGGGACAGGGGAGAGGACACTGAAGCTTTCTTT. Its translation is CAIRDRGEDTEAFF.

The CDR3 sequence: CASSLGLFGQGSYNEQFF. The CDR3 DNA follows: TGTGCCAGCAGCTTGGGTCTGTTCGGCCAGGGTTCCTACAATGAGCAGTTCTTC. This chain uses TRBV5-8 with TRBJ2-1; maybe TRBD1 (5 bases). The CDR3 spans 18 residues. Trimming stripped 0 bases from V and 1 base from J, with 17 bases between. Germline CDR1 reads SGHTS; CDR2 reads YDEGEE.

The V and J genes are TRBV7-9 and TRBJ2-5; D possibly corresponds to TRBD1 (6 bases). The ends were cut back, 5 bases at V and 1 base at J, with 14 bases in the middle. The CDR3 extends over 15 amino acids. In germline, CDR1 is SEHNR, CDR2 FQNEAQ (reference sequence). Here the CDR3 DNA reads TGTGCCAGCAGCCCATCCGGGACACTCCAAGAGACCCAGTACTTC. As protein: CASSPSGTLQETQYF.

The chain links TRBV28 to TRBJ2-2, with D maybe TRBD1 (6 bases). There are 15 residues in the CDR3. Trimming stripped 1 base from V and 1 base from J, with 7 bases between. Per germline, CDR1 MDHEN and CDR2 SYDVKM. CDR3 DNA sequence: TGTGCCAGCAGTTTATTCAGGGGGAACACCGGGGAGCTGTTTTTT. This encodes CASSLFRGNTGELFF.

CDR3 DNA sequence: TGTGCCAGCAGCCGCCAGGACAGTTTCTACGAGCAGTACTTC. Translation: CASSRQDSFYEQYF. The J gene is TRBJ2-7, the V gene TRBV11-2; weak D call: TRBD1 (6 bases). Germline CDR1 reads SGHAT; CDR2 reads FQNNGV. The V and J ends lost 5 bases and 3 bases respectively, with 14 bases between them. This CDR3 has 14 amino acids.

The chain uses TRBV18 and TRBJ2-7; TRBD2 is a possible D gene (6 bases). The V gene's germline CDR1 is KGHSH and CDR2 LQKENI. Trimming shortened V by 2 bases and J by 0 bases, and 11 bases separated the two germline ends. The CDR3 runs to 15 residues. The CDR3 loop is CASSPGGDSSYEQYF. The CDR3, as DNA: TGTGCCAGCTCACCAGGAGGGGATAGCTCCTACGAGCAGTACTTC.

This clone has more than one count but fewer than ten. V gene TRBV7-9 combines with J gene TRBJ2-7; 9 positions match TRBD2. Germline assignment: CDR1 SEHNR and CDR2 FQNEAQ (reference sequence). There are 14 residues in the CDR3. V was clipped by 6 bases and J by 3 bases; unmatched bases: 6. CDR3 coding DNA: TGTGCCAGCAGGATGTCACTAGCGGGCTACGAGCAGTACTTC. Residues: CASRMSLAGYEQYF.

CDR3 protein: CASSQKGKGAGELFF. The DNA of the CDR3 is TGCGCCAGCAGCCAAAAGGGGAAAGGGGCCGGGGAGCTGTTTTTT. The chain couples TRBV4-3 to TRBJ2-2; weak D call: TRBD1 (5 bases). The CDR3 runs to 15 residues. Germline V CDR1 and CDR2: LGHNA, YSLEER. Trimming removed 2 bases from V and 6 bases from J, with 13 bases in between.

As concerns this clone: The junction differs from germline at one of its ends, possibly a read error. The chain employs TRBV4-1 and TRBJ1-1; no reliable D call. The CDR3 totals 15 residues. The germline gives CDR1 MGHRA, CDR2 YSYEKL. Here the CDR3 reads CASSQRRVSATEAFF. In nucleotides, the CDR3 is TGCGCCAGCAGCCAACGGAGGGTTTCGGCGACTGAAGCTTTTTTT.

The chain couples TRBV5-1 to TRBJ1-3, with D hard to call. The CDR3 loop spans 15 amino acids. The V gene's germline CDR1 is SGHRS and CDR2 YFSETQ. V dropped 2 bases and J dropped 0 bases, with 9 bases sitting between them. CDR3: CASSLTAYSGNTIYF. The CDR3 bases are TGCGCCAGCAGCTTAACAGCTTACTCTGGAAACACCATATATTTT.

The CDR3 reads CASSPDRVTGELFF. The CDR3, as DNA: TGTGCCAGTAGTCCTGACAGGGTAACCGGGGAGCTGTTTTTT. This sequence joins TRBV19 and TRBJ2-2; TRBD1 aligns across 7 bases. Losses at the gene ends were 5 bases for V and 5 bases for J; bases not matched to a gene: 5. Germline loops: CDR1 LNHDA, CDR2 SQIVND (reference sequence). This CDR3 is built from 14 residues.

This clone came up once. The chain links TRBV30 to TRBJ2-1; weak D call: TRBD1 (5 bases). CDR1 and CDR2 (germline): GTSNPN, SVGIG (reference sequence). Trimming removed 4 bases at V and 6 bases at J, with 10 bases between. The CDR3 is made up of 12 amino acids. The CDR3 sequence is CAWIFRVNEQFF. The DNA for the CDR3 is TGTGCCTGGATTTTCAGGGTCAATGAGCAGTTCTTC. The full variable domain, with the rest looked up from reference TRBV30 and TRBJ2-1, is SQTIHQWPATLVQPVGSPLSLECTVEGTSNPNLYWYRQAAGRGLQLLFYSVGIGQISSEVPQNLSASRPQDRQFILSSKKLLLSDSGFYLCAWIFRVNEQFFGPGTRLTVL.

The chain couples TRBV5-1 to TRBJ1-4; 7 positions agree with TRBD1. CDR1 and CDR2 (germline): SGHRS, YFSETQ. This CDR3 region has 14 residues. After removal of 4 bases from V and 4 bases from J, the junction contained 4 bases not matched to a gene. The CDR3 DNA reads as TGCGCCAGCAGCACCGGGACAGATAATGAAAAACTGTTTTTT. This translates into CASSTGTDNEKLFF.

V and J are TRBV7-9 and TRBJ2-5; D unresolved. The V gene's germline CDR1 is SEHNR and CDR2 FQNEAQ (reference sequence). This CDR3 comprises 14 residues. The germline V and J ends were trimmed by 5 bases and 0 bases, with 10 bases remaining between them. The CDR3 region is CASSPRMYQETQYF. The CDR3 nucleotides are TGTGCCAGCAGCCCGCGGATGTACCAAGAGACCCAGTACTTC.

The V call is TRBV25-1, the J call TRBJ1-5; D unresolved. The CDR3 is 15 amino acids. Between the trimmed V and J ends, which lost 3 bases and 5 bases, there was a span of 14 bases. CDR1 and CDR2 (germline): MGHDK, SYGVNS. CDR3 coding DNA: TGTGCCAGCAGTGACCTCCTAGAAGCGGATCAGCCCCAGCATTTT. It codes for CASSDLLEADQPQHF.

This clone showed up just once. V usage is TRBV10-1 and J usage is TRBJ2-1; 10 bases line up with TRBD1. This CDR3 is built from 16 residues. The V gene's germline CDR1 is WNHNN and CDR2 SYGVQD (reference sequence). V trimming: 4 bases; J trimming: 9 bases; junction bases outside the gene matches: 12. The CDR3 DNA reads as TGCGCCAGCAGTGCGGAGATGGGACAGGGGCCTGCTGAGCAGTTCTTC. Translated, it gives CASSAEMGQGPAEQFF.